Sequencing of this TCR beta chain was carried out in a study of T-cell memory formation after mild COVID-19. Constant-segment primers were used for 5'RACE, and the resulting TCR alpha and TCR beta cDNA libraries carried sample barcodes and UMIs. TCRdb fed the 5' RACE reads into MiXCR, producing one record per CDR3 protein. The table includes fewer than 700,000 distinct CDR3 sequences, about a sixth detected once. This clonotype was found a few times. Its antigen is not identified. Findings and limits, study-wide: Clones that shrank (day 15 to 85) were balanced CD4/CD8, whereas later expanders leaned CD4+.

Per the germline V gene, CDR1 is GTSNPN and CDR2 is SVGIG (reference sequence). The CDR3 is 16 residues long. J was trimmed by 4 bases and V by 2 bases; bases with no gene match: 9. Specimen: PBMCs or a T cell subset sorted from them (not recorded which). The TCR was taken from an adult woman who had mild COVID-19 (a few samples of this study predate the infection). Cell type and time point are not known. V is TRBV30 and J is TRBJ1-1; 11 bases line up with TRBD1. The CDR3 sequence is CAWSTGTGGRVTEAFF. CDR3 coding DNA: TGTGCCTGGAGTACCGGGACAGGGGGTAGGGTCACTGAAGCTTTCTTT. The full variable domain, with the rest looked up from reference TRBV30 and TRBJ1-1, is SQTIHQWPATLVQPVGSPLSLECTVEGTSNPNLYWYRQAAGRGLQLLFYSVGIGQISSEVPQNLSASRPQDRQFILSSKKLLLSDSGFYLCAWSTGTGGRVTEAFFGQGTRLTVV.